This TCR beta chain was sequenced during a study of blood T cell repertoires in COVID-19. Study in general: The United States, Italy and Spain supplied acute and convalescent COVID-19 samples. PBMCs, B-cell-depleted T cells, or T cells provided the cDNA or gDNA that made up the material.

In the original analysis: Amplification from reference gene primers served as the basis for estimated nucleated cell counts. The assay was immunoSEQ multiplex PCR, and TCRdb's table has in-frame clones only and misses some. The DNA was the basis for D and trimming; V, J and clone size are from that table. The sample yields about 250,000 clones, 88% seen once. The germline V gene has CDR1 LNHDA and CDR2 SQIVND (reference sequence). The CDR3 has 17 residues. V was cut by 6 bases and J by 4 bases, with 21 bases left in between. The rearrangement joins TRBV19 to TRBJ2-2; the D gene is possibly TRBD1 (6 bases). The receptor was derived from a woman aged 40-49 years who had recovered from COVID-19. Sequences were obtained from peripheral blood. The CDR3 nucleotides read TGTGCCAGTAGGGGGACACGGGGTGGAGGAGGCACCGGGGAGCTGTTTTTT. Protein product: CASRGTRGGGGTGELFF. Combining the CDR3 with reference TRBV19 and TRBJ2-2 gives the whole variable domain DGGITQSPKYLFRKEGQNVTLSCEQNLNHDAMYWYRQDPGQGLRLIYYSQIVNDFQKGDIAEGYSVSREKKESFPLTVTSAQKNPTAFYLCASRGTRGGGGTGELFFGEGSRLTVL.